This is a list of T cell receptor beta chains from one sample in a study of regulatory T cells in long-lasting Graves disease. TCRdb re-called the multiplex PCR reads through MiXCR, storing one row per CDR3 protein. The sample yields 430,000 or so distinct CDR3 sequences, roughly 23% seen once. This specimen was peripheral blood mononuclear cells (PBMCs), taken when the disease was refractory, from a patient treated with antithyroid drugs. The receptors were gathered from a female donor with Graves disease. CDR3s include the opening cysteine and the closing phenylalanine or tryptophan. D genes are given only for firm matches. Part of the rows lack a size; the others show once, few, many or a class for expanded clones.

>TRBV6-1|NA|TRBJ2-7|NA
CASRWGRSSYEQYF
TGTGCCAGCAGATGGGGGAGGAGCTCCTACGAGCAGTACTTC
>TRBV28|NA|TRBJ1-4|NA
CARHLCTSVPAVKGPNEKPFF
NA
>TRBV18|NA|TRBJ1-3|few
CASSPPGQSSGNTIYF
TGTGCCAGCTCACCACCCGGACAGAGCTCTGGAAACACCATATATTTT
>TRBV7-8|NA|TRBJ1-1|many
CASSLTGSPEAFF
TGTGCCAGCAGCTTGACAGGCTCGCCTGAAGCTTTCTTT
>TRBV10-1|TRBD1|TRBJ1-1|NA
CASSATRGQGAEAFF
TGCGCCAGCAGCGCGACCAGGGGACAGGGGGCCGAAGCTTTCTTT
>TRBV3-1|NA|TRBJ1-2|NA
CASSQDPAPNYGYTF
TGTGCCAGCAGCCAAGATCCCGCACCCAACTATGGCTACACCTTC
>TRBV29-1|TRBD1|TRBJ1-1|many
CSVRGQGNTEAFF
TGCAGCGTCCGTGGACAGGGAAACACTGAAGCTTTCTTT
>TRBV9|NA|TRBJ1-1|NA
CASSASGVEAFF
TGTGCCAGCAGCGCTTCAGGGGTAGAAGCTTTCTTT
>TRBV29-1|TRBD1|TRBJ1-6|NA
CSVKTGGGNSPLHF
TGCAGCGTAAAGACAGGGGGCGGGAATTCACCCCTCCACTTT
>TRBV25-1|NA|TRBJ2-5|many
CASSEYSNRDVAETQYF
TGTGCCAGCAGTGAATATTCGAACAGGGATGTTGCAGAGACCCAGTACTTC
>TRBV20-1|TRBD2|TRBJ2-5|NA
CSALVLAGEGETQYF
TGCAGTGCTTTAGTACTAGCGGGAGAGGGTGAGACCCAGTACTTC
>TRBV24-1|NA|TRBJ2-7|NA
CATSAAGIDYEQYF
TGTGCCACCAGTGCGGCGGGAATTGACTACGAGCAGTACTTC
>TRBV6-1|NA|TRBJ1-4|many
CAPEELFF
TGTGCCCCCGAGGAACTGTTTTTT
>TRBV6-2/TRBV6-3|TRBD2|TRBJ2-3|NA
CASSYGGLAATTDTQYF
TGTGCCAGCAGTTATGGAGGACTAGCGGCAACCACAGATACGCAGTATTTT
>TRBV7-8|NA|TRBJ2-4|many
CASSSRGGRVSNIQYF
TGTGCCAGCAGCTCCCGAGGAGGACGGGTTTCAAACATTCAGTACTTC
>TRBV28|NA|TRBJ2-2|many
CASSDWGSNTGELFF
TGTGCCAGCAGCGACTGGGGGTCGAACACCGGGGAGCTGTTTTTT
>TRBV28|NA|TRBJ2-2|NA
CASSGNTDLPGELFF
TGTGCCAGCAGCGGGAATACAGACCTCCCCGGGGAGCTGTTTTTT
>TRBV20-1|NA|TRBJ1-5|few
CSARKDGEGNQPQHF
TGCAGTGCTAGGAAGGACGGAGAAGGCAATCAGCCCCAGCATTTT
>TRBV2|NA|TRBJ2-1|NA
CASSGGGFSYNEQFF
TGTGCCAGCAGTGGAGGTGGGTTCTCCTACAATGAGCAGTTCTTC
>TRBV10-3|NA|TRBJ1-5|NA
CAISQTSENQPQHF
TGTGCCATCAGCCAAACTTCAGAAAATCAGCCCCAGCATTTT
>TRBV5-6|NA|TRBJ2-2|few
CASSWVGAGELFF
TGTGCCAGCAGCTGGGTGGGGGCCGGGGAGCTGTTTTTT
>TRBV6-2/TRBV6-3|NA|TRBJ1-2|many
CASSYGAQEGYTF
TGTGCCAGCAGTTACGGGGCCCAGGAGGGCTACACCTTC
>TRBV12-3/TRBV12-4|TRBD2|TRBJ2-5|many
CASSHSGLAELLGETQYF
TGTGCCAGCAGCCATAGTGGACTAGCGGAGCTCCTCGGGGAGACCCAGTACTTC
>TRBV29-1|TRBD1|TRBJ2-3|NA
CSVEGPQGYLDTQYF
TGCAGCGTTGAAGGGCCACAGGGGTATTTAGATACGCAGTATTTT
>TRBV20-1|NA|TRBJ2-2|NA
CSASHGGGGELFF
TGCAGTGCCAGCCATGGAGGTGGCGGGGAGCTGTTTTTT
>TRBV9|NA|TRBJ1-4|few
CASSVGLGRPTNEKLFF
TGTGCCAGCAGCGTAGGATTGGGGCGGCCAACTAATGAAAAACTGTTTTTT
>TRBV20-1|TRBD1|TRBJ1-2|many
CSASPGGSPNYGYTF
TGCAGTGCTAGTCCAGGGGGCTCCCCTAACTATGGCTACACCTTC
>TRBV28|NA|TRBJ1-5|many
CASSEKGVMNQPQHF
TGTGCCAGCAGTGAGAAGGGGGTTATGAATCAGCCCCAGCATTTT
>TRBV6-2/TRBV6-3|NA|TRBJ2-7|few
CASRPPREESYEQYF
TGTGCCAGCAGGCCTCCGAGGGAGGAATCCTACGAGCAGTACTTC
>TRBV12-3/TRBV12-4|NA|TRBJ2-7|many
CASREMYEQYF
TGTGCCAGCAGGGAAATGTACGAGCAGTACTTC
>TRBV28|NA|TRBJ2-7|NA
CASSFRADF
TGTGCCAGCAGTTTTAGGGCAGACTTC
>TRBV4-2|TRBD2|TRBJ2-2|NA
CASSQVRGELSGSVTGELFF
TGTGCCAGCAGCCAAGTTCGGGGGGAATTGAGCGGGAGTGTTACCGGGGAGCTGTTTTTT
>TRBV3-1|TRBD1|TRBJ1-2|many
CASSQDKDRRHYYGYTF
TGTGCCAGCAGCCAAGATAAGGACAGGCGCCACTACTATGGCTACACCTTC
>TRBV30|TRBD2|TRBJ2-5|NA
CAWPLRTSDFPPGQETQYF
TGTGCCTGGCCCCTCCGGACTAGCGATTTCCCCCCCGGCCAAGAGACCCAGTACTTC
>TRBV18|NA|TRBJ2-4|NA
CASSPNEENIQYF
TGTGCCAGCTCACCAAATGAGGAGAACATTCAGTACTTC
>TRBV20-1|NA|TRBJ2-2|many
CSARDGTTGELFF
TGCAGTGCTAGAGATGGGACAACCGGGGAGCTGTTTTTT
>TRBV28|TRBD1|TRBJ1-1|NA
CASKGGGITEAFF
TGTGCCAGCAAAGGAGGGGGCATCACTGAAGCTTTCTTT
>TRBV5-5|NA|TRBJ1-1|NA
CASSQSAAAVEAFF
TGTGCCAGCAGCCAGTCTGCGGCGGCAGTTGAAGCTTTCTTT
>TRBV4-1|NA|TRBJ1-4|few
CASSQAGRGPNEKLFF
TGCGCCAGCAGCCAGGCCGGGAGGGGCCCTAATGAAAAACTGTTTTTT
>TRBV5-6|NA|TRBJ1-1|NA
CASSLEFEDTEAFF
TGTGCCAGCAGCTTGGAGTTTGAGGACACTGAAGCTTTCTTT
>TRBV11-2|TRBD1|TRBJ1-3|many
CASSGTGNSGNTIYF
TGTGCCAGCAGCGGGACAGGGAATTCTGGAAACACCATATATTTT
>TRBV6-1|TRBD1|TRBJ1-5|few
CASSMEGAGTQPQHF
TGTGCCAGCAGTATGGAGGGGGCGGGTACTCAGCCCCAGCATTTT
>TRBV2|NA|TRBJ2-1|NA
CASSGASPVYNEQFF
TGTGCCAGCAGTGGGGCCTCCCCGGTGTACAATGAGCAGTTCTTC
>TRBV28|NA|TRBJ2-3|few
CASRAAAGFGTDTQYF
TGTGCCAGCAGAGCCGCGGCAGGGTTCGGTACAGATACGCAGTATTTT
>TRBV29-1|NA|TRBJ1-1|NA
CSVEGYEAFF
TGCAGCGTTGAAGGGTATGAAGCTTTCTTT
>TRBV6-2/TRBV6-3|NA|TRBJ1-2|many
CASRRGQPNGYTF
TGTGCCAGCAGAAGAGGACAGCCGAATGGCTACACCTTC
>TRBV28|NA|TRBJ2-7|many
CASSLYTGPHSYEQYF
TGTGCCAGCAGTTTATACACTGGTCCGCACTCCTACGAGCAGTACTTC
>TRBV6-1|NA|TRBJ1-2|once
CATSQPGLGNISF
TGTGCCACCTCTCAGCCCGGGCTGGGTAATATCTCCTTC
>TRBV9|NA|TRBJ1-2|few
CASSVDGAAHYGYTF
TGTGCCAGCAGCGTAGATGGGGCGGCCCACTATGGCTACACCTTC
>TRBV19|NA|TRBJ2-5|NA
CASSIDPYGGEETQYF
TGTGCCAGTAGTATAGATCCCTATGGAGGGGAAGAGACCCAGTACTTC
>TRBV12-3/TRBV12-4|TRBD1|TRBJ2-5|many
CASSSTTGGRETQYF
TGTGCCAGCAGTTCGACGACAGGGGGGCGGGAGACCCAGTACTTC
>TRBV4-1|NA|TRBJ2-6|few
CASSHQTVSGANVLTF
TGCGCCAGCAGCCACCAGACAGTCTCTGGGGCCAACGTCCTGACTTTC